These 5 T cell receptor beta chains originate from one sample sequenced in a study of identifying expanded T cells in peripheral blood. The protocol was immunoSEQ multiplex PCR, while the TCRdb copy is restricted to in-frame clones and leaves out a portion. The data show approximately 75,000 clones, roughly 90% seen once. Source material: blood. Receptors were obtained from a person aged 18-70 years in good health.

The genes are TRBV7-2 and TRBJ1-5; TRBD1 matches at 10 bases. Germline CDR1 SGHTA, CDR2 FQGNSA. The CDR3 sequence is 15 residues long. V lost 3 bases and J lost 2; bases outside the gene matches: 1. The CDR3 DNA sequence: TGTGCCAGCAGCTTGGGACAGGGGCGCAATCAGCCCCAGCATTTT. This sequence encodes CASSLGQGRNQPQHF.

The chain carries TRBV11-2 and TRBJ2-2, with no clear D. The CDR3 is made up of 14 amino acids. Germline V gene data show CDR1 as SGHAT and CDR2 as FQNNGV. The ends were cut back, 1 base at V and 0 bases at J, with 3 bases in the middle. The CDR3 sequence is CASSLVSNTGELFF. Here the CDR3 DNA reads TGTGCCAGCAGCTTAGTGTCGAACACCGGGGAGCTGTTTTTT.

The chain employs TRBV27 and TRBJ1-2; D is ambiguous. This CDR3 has 10 amino acids. CDR1 is MNHEY, CDR2 SMNVEV, per germline (reference sequence). V shed 6 bases and J shed 8 bases, with 7 bases lying between them. CDR3 sequence (DNA): TGTGCCAGCAGGGGCTGGGGCTACACCTTC. It translates to CASRGWGYTF.

CDR3 in amino acids: CASSPAWGGGTEYEQYF. The CDR3 nucleotides read TGTGCCAGCAGCCCCGCCTGGGGGGGAGGGACCGAATACGAGCAGTACTTC. The chain joins TRBV13 to TRBJ2-7; 7 positions agree with TRBD2. The V gene end was trimmed by 5 bases and the J gene end by 4 bases; junction bases not matched to a gene: 17. The germline CDR1 and CDR2 sequences are PRHDT and FYEKMQ (reference sequence). There are 17 residues in the CDR3.

The V gene is TRBV5-1, the J gene TRBJ2-3, with TRBD2 matching over 7 bases. The V gene's germline CDR1 is SGHRS and CDR2 YFSETQ. The ends lost 3 bases at V and 2 bases at J; junction bases unmatched: 3. The CDR3 is made up of 14 amino acids. CDR3 sequence: CASSSLAATDTQYF. DNA of the CDR3: TGCGCCAGCAGCTCTCTAGCGGCCACAGATACGCAGTATTTT.